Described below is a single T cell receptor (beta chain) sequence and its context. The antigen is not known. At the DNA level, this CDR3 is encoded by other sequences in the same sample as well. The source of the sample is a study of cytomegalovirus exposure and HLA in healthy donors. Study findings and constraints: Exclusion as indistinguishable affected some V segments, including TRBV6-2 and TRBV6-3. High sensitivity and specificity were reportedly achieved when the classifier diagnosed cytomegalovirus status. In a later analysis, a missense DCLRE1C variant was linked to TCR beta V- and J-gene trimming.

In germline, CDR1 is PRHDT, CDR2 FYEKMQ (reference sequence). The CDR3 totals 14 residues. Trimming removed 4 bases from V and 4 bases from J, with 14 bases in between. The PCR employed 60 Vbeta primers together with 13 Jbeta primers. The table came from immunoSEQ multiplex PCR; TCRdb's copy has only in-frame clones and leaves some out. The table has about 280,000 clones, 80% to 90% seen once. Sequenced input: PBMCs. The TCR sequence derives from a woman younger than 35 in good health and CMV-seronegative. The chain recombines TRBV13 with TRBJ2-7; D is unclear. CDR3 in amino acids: CASSSTSQWYEQYF. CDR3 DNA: TGTGCCAGCAGCTCAACCTCACAGTGGTACGAGCAGTACTTC. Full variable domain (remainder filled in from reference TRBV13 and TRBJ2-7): AAGVIQSPRHLIKEKRETATLKCYPIPRHDTVYWYQQGPGQDPQFLISFYEKMQSDKGSIPDRFSAQQFSDYHSELNMSSLELGDSALYFCASSSTSQWYEQYFGPGTRLTVT.